The clone carrying this T cell receptor beta chain was detected many times. The antigen remains unidentified. The data originate from a study of T and B cells in COVID-19 patients. Each TRB amplification used about 220-500 ng of genomic DNA from blood. The CDR3 length is 13 residues. Germline V gene sequence: CDR1 MNHNY, CDR2 SVGAGI (reference sequence). V lost 8 bases and J lost 0, with 5 bases in between. Study observations and caveats: Highly clonal in active COVID-19, TRB repertoires exceeded healthy-donor diversity and richness at recovery.

TRB rearrangements were amplified by multiplex PCR with BIOMED2 TRB-A/B primers. MiXCR, run by TCRdb on the multiplex PCR reads, gives a single entry per CDR3 protein. The data hold roughly 16,000 distinct CDR3 sequences, with about 30% observed a single time. Sequenced material: blood. The TCR sequence derives from a human donor who had recovered from COVID-19. This chain uses TRBV6-6 with TRBJ2-6; no definite D call. The CDR3 nucleotides read TGTGCCAGCCTAATCTCTGGGGCCAACGTCCTGACTTTC. Amino acids: CASLISGANVLTF.